This T cell receptor beta chain was sequenced during a study of T cells in Graves' hyperthyroidism and ophthalmopathy. This clonotype was observed once. Germline CDR1 MGHRA, CDR2 YSYEKL. The CDR3 consists of 15 residues. The V and J ends lost 2 bases and 5 bases, in that order; junction bases with no gene match: 6. There were TCR beta CDR3 regions amplified from RNA transcripts. First-round RT-PCR of the TCR CDR3 relied on the HTBI primer set. TCRdb redid the calling of the multiplex PCR reads with MiXCR, one entry per CDR3 protein. Among around 380,000 distinct CDR3 sequences listed, roughly 13% were seen once.

The receptor was isolated from a man under 40 with Graves' hyperthyroidism that later progressed to Graves' ophthalmopathy. The chain is built from TRBV4-1 and TRBJ2-5, with 9 bases identical to TRBD1. Sequenced: blood. The CDR3 loop reads CASSQPRDRGETQYF. The CDR3 DNA is TGCGCCAGCAGCCAACCCCGAGACAGGGGGGAGACCCAGTACTTC.